These T cell receptor beta chains were read from a single sample in a study of T cells in Graves' hyperthyroidism and ophthalmopathy. TCRdb re-called the multiplex PCR reads with MiXCR, one entry per CDR3 protein. The top ten hold around 7% of the sample, which has about 600,000 distinct CDR3 sequences, 13% to 15% seen once. Sequenced material: blood. These receptors were collected from a woman aged 18-29 years with Graves' ophthalmopathy. Each CDR3 is given without its conserved first and last residue. A D gene is named only where the DNA matches it firmly. The size of a clone is reported for some rows only, either as once, few or many, or as a class for expanded clones.

len	j_gene	v_gene	d_gene	abundance	CDR3aa
15	TRBJ2-7	TRBV10-3	TRBD2	many	ATYSFSPGLAAYEQY
15	TRBJ1-3	TRBV30	-	many	AWSYTGRRSSGNTIY
10	TRBJ1-2	TRBV7-2	-	many	ASSLPQGPGT
14	TRBJ2-2	TRBV7-2	TRBD2	-	ASSLVTSGSGRELF
12	TRBJ2-7	TRBV24-1	TRBD2	many	ATSDPRTSYEQY
15	TRBJ2-2	TRBV7-3	TRBD2	-	ASSPRLAGDIAGELF
12	TRBJ2-7	TRBV6-2/TRBV6-3	-	few	ASKISGISYEQY
13	TRBJ2-2	TRBV5-1	-	-	ASSYRESYTGELF
13	TRBJ2-5	TRBV7-2	TRBD1	few	ASSPGQSVKETQY
14	TRBJ2-7	TRBV3-1	TRBD2	-	ASSPEGLAHSYEQY
21	TRBJ2-7	TRBV2	-	many	ASKNLRGSSSNPRKVGSYEQY
13	TRBJ2-3	TRBV12-3/TRBV12-4	-	many	ASSSQGSSTDTQY
12	TRBJ2-5	TRBV6-1	-	many	ASSHSRGQETQY
12	TRBJ1-2	TRBV6-1	TRBD1	-	ASTDRSANYGYT
13	TRBJ2-7	TRBV6-1	-	few	ASSPLETAGYEQY
15	TRBJ2-1	TRBV6-1	-	once	ASSRQGGPLTYNEQF
11	TRBJ2-2	TRBV6-1	-	few	ASSEPNTGELF
14	TRBJ2-1	TRBV9	TRBD2	-	ASSSRTSGSWVEQF
14	TRBJ2-2	TRBV2	-	many	ASSEENLGGAGELF
10	TRBJ2-7	TRBV5-1	-	many	ASSFQGYEQY
14	TRBJ2-2	TRBV9	-	few	ASSVSRDLLTGELF
13	TRBJ2-3	TRBV18	-	many	ASSPPSPATDTQY
11	TRBJ1-4	TRBV19	-	many	ASSPSTNEKLF
11	TRBJ2-7	TRBV6-2/TRBV6-3	-	many	ASSYGDTYEQY
16	TRBJ2-1	TRBV14	-	few	ASCEAIFGSRSYNEQF
12	TRBJ1-1	TRBV14	TRBD1	few	ASSVQTGGTEAF
10	TRBJ2-7	TRBV4-1	-	-	ASSQDYDEQY
12	TRBJ2-1	TRBV5-8	-	many	ASSPPKAHNEQF
12	TRBJ1-2	TRBV18	-	many	ASSPTPGGYGYT
13	TRBJ2-7	TRBV7-9	-	many	ASSPASASSYEQY
12	TRBJ1-2	TRBV20-1	-	many	SARDASLGHGYT
15	TRBJ2-1	TRBV6-1	TRBD2	-	ASSEVLGTSGRIEQF
12	TRBJ2-1	TRBV11-3	-	many	ASSLADHHNEQF